The rows below give T cell receptor beta chains drawn from one sample of a study of OX40 agonist ivuxolimab in advanced cancers. Assay: immunoSEQ multiplex PCR; the TCRdb copy retains only in-frame clones and omits some. This sample carries about 48,000 clones, about 87% of them seen once, and the ten largest clones take 1.5% to 2%. Here the sequenced sample was CD4+ or CD8+ T cells sorted from blood, taken in a trial of the OX40 agonist ivuxolimab. The receptors were sampled from an adult with an advanced solid tumor such as melanoma, head and neck, liver or kidney cancer. CDR3s include the opening cysteine and the closing phenylalanine or tryptophan.

cdr3_aa	v_call	j_call
CASSSGPTPSNGYTF	TRBV5-1	TRBJ1-2
CASRTATGELFF	TRBV5-1	TRBJ2-2
CASSIGDRTGNTIYF	TRBV19	TRBJ1-3
CAGGGGGNTGELFF	TRBV6-6	TRBJ2-2
CASTGGGFYEQYF	TRBV28	TRBJ2-7
CASSRDTDTGELFF	TRBV18	TRBJ2-2
CASSRRDSYEQYF	TRBV5-1	TRBJ2-7
CASSQDPASGLRDTQYF	TRBV4-1	TRBJ2-3
CASSPETGVNQPQHF	TRBV5-1	TRBJ1-5
CASSERTASNQPQHF	TRBV7-8	TRBJ1-5
CASSSRTGTFYGYTF	TRBV7-2	TRBJ1-2
CASSAEGLNTEAFF	TRBV2	TRBJ1-1